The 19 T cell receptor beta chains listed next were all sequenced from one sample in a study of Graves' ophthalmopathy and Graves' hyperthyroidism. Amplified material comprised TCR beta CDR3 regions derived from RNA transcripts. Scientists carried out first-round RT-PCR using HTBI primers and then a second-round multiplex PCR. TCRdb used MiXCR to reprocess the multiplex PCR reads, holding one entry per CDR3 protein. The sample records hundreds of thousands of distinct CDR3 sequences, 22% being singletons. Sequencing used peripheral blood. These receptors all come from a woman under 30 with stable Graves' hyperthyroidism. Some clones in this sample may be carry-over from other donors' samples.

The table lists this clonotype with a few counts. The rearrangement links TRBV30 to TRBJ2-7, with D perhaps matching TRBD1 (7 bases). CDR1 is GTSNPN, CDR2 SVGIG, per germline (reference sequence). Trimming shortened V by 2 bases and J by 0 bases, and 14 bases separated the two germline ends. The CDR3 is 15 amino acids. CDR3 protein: CAWSTAGQSSYEQYF. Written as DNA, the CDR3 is TGTGCCTGGAGTACCGCGGGACAGAGCTCCTACGAGCAGTACTTC.

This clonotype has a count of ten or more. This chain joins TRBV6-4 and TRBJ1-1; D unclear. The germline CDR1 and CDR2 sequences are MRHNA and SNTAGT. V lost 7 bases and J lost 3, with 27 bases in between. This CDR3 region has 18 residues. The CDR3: CASKNSPMQAGSYTEAFF. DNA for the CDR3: TGTGCCAGCAAGAACTCGCCGATGCAAGCGGGCTCGTACACTGAAGCTTTCTTT.

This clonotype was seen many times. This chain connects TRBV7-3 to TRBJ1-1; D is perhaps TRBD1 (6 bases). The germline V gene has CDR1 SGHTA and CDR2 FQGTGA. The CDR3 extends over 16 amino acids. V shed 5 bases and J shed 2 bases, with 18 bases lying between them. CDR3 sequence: CASSIQGAHLNTEAFF. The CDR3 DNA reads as TGTGCCAGCAGCATACAGGGAGCCCACCTTAACACTGAAGCTTTCTTT.

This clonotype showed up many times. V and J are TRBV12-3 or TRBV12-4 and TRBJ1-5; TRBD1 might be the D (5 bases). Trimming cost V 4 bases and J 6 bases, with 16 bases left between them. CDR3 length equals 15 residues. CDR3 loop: CASSWRGGGGQPQHF. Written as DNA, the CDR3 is TGTGCCAGCAGTTGGCGTGGAGGCGGGGGTCAGCCCCAGCATTTT.

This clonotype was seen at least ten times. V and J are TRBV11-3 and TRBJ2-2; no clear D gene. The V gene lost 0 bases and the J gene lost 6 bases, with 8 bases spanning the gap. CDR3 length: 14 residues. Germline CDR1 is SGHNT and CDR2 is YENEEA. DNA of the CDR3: TGTGCCAGCAGCTTAGATCAGACCTCCGGGGAGCTGTTTTTT. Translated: CASSLDQTSGELFF.

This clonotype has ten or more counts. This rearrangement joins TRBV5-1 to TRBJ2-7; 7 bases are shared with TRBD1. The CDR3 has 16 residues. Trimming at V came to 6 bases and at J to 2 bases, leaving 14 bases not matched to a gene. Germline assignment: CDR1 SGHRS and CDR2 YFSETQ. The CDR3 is CASTPTPGQGAYEQYF. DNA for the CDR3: TGCGCCAGCACCCCTACCCCGGGTCAGGGGGCCTACGAGCAGTACTTC.

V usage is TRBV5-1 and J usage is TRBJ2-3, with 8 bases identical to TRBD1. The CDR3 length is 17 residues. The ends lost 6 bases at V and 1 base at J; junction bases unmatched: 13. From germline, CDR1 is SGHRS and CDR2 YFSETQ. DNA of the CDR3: TGCGCCAGCATTCTAGCCACCGGGACAGGACGCACAGATACGCAGTATTTT. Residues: CASILATGTGRTDTQYF.

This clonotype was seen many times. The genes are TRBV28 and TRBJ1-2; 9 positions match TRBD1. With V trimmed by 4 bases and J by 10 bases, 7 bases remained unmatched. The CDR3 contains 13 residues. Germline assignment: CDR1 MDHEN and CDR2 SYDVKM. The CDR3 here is CASSWDRVSDYTF. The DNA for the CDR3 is TGTGCCAGCAGTTGGGACAGGGTGTCTGACTACACCTTC.

The DNA for the CDR3 is TGTGCCAGCAGTTCCAGGACAGGGGGCGCGAGGTCACCCCTCCACTTT. Amino acids: CASSSRTGGARSPLHF. The chain combines TRBV27 with TRBJ1-6; 11 nucleotides match TRBD1. Germline V gene sequence: CDR1 MNHEY, CDR2 SMNVEV (reference sequence). This CDR3 region has 16 residues. V was clipped by 4 bases and J by 10 bases; unmatched bases: 9.

The CDR3 sequence is CASSLGLAGPYEQYV. CDR3 sequence (DNA): TGTGCCAGCAGTCTTGGACTAGCGGGGCCCTACGAGCAGTACGTC. The chain has TRBV2 and TRBJ2-7; 12 bases are shared with TRBD2. Per the germline V gene, CDR1 is SNHLY and CDR2 is FYNNEI. The CDR3 has 15 amino acids. V dropped 5 bases and J dropped 2; count of bases not matched to a gene: 4.

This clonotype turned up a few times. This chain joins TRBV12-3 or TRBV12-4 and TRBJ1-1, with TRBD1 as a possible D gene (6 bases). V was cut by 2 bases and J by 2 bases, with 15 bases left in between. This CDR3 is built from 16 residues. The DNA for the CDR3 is TGTGCCAGCAGTTTATCACAGGGAATGGGTAACACTGAAGCTTTCTTT. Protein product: CASSLSQGMGNTEAFF.

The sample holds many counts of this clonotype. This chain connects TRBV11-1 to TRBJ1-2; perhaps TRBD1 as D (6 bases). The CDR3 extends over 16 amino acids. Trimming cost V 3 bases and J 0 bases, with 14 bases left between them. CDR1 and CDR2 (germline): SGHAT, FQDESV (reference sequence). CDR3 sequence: CASSLTGQKANYGYTF. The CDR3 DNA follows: TGTGCCAGCAGCTTGACAGGACAGAAAGCTAACTATGGCTACACCTTC.

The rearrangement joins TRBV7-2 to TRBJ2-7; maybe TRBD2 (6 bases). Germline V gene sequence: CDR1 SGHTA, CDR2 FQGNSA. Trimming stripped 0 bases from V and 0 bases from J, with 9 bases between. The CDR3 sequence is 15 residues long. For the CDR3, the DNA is TGTGCCAGCAGCTTAGCGGGGAGGAGCTCCTACGAGCAGTACTTC. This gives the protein CASSLAGRSSYEQYF.

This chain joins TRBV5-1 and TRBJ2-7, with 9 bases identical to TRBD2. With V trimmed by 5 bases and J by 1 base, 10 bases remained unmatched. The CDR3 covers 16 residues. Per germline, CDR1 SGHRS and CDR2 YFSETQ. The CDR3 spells CASRASASGVSYEQYF. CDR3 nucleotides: TGCGCCAGCAGAGCCAGTGCTAGCGGGGTATCCTACGAGCAGTACTTC. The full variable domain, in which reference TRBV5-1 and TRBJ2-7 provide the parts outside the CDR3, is KAGVTQTPRYLIKTRGQQVTLSCSPISGHRSVSWYQQTPGQGLQFLFEYFSETQRNKGNFPGRFSGRQFSNSRSEMNVSTLELGDSALYLCASRASASGVSYEQYFGPGTRLTVT.

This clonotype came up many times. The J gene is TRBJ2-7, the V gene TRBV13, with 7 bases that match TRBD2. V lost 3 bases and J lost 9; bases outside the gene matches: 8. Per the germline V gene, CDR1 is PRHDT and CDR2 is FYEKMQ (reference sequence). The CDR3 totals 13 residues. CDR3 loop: CASSLTSPTAQYF. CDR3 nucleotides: TGTGCCAGCAGCTTGACTAGCCCCACCGCGCAGTACTTC. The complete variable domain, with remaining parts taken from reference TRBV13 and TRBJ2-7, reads AAGVIQSPRHLIKEKRETATLKCYPIPRHDTVYWYQQGPGQDPQFLISFYEKMQSDKGSIPDRFSAQQFSDYHSELNMSSLELGDSALYFCASSLTSPTAQYFGPGTRLTVT.

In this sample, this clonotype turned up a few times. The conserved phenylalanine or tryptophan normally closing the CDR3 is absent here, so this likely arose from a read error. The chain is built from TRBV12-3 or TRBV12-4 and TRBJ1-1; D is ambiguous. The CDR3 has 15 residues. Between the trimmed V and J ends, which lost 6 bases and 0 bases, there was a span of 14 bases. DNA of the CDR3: TGTGCCAGCAGATTGTCGGGTGCCCTGAACACTGAAGCTTTCTAT. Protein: CASRLSGALNTEAFY.

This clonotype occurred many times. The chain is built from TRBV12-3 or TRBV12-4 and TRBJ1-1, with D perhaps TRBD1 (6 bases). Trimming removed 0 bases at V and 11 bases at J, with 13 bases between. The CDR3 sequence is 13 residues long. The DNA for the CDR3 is TGTGCCAGCAGTTTAGCCGTAAACAGGGTCGCTTTCTTT. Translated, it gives CASSLAVNRVAFF.

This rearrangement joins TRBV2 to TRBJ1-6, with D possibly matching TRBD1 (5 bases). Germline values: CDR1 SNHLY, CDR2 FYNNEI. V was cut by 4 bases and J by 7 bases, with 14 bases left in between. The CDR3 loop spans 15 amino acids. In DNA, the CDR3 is TGTGCCAGCAGTGCACCGGGACGGGGAAATTCACCCCTCCACTTT. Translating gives CASSAPGRGNSPLHF.

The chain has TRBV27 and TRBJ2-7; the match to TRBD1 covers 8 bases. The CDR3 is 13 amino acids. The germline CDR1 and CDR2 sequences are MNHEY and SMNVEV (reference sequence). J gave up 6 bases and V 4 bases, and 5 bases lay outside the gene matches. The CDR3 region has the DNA TGTGCCAGCAGTTCCCAGGGGGCCCTCGAGCAGTACGTC. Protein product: CASSSQGALEQYV.